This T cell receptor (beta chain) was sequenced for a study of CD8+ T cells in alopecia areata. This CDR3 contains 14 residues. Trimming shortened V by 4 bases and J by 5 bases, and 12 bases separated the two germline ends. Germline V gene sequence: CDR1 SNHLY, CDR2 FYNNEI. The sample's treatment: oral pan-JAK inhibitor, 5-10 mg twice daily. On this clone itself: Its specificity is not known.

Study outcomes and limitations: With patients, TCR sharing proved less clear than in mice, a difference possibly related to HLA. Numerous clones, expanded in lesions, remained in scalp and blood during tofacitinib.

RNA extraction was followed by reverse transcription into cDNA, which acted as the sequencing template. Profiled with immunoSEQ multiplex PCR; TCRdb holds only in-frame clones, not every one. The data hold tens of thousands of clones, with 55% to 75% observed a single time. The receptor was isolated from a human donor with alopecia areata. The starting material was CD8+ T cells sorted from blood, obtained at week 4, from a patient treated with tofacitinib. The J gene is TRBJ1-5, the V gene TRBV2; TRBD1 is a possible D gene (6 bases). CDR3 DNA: TGTGCCAGCAGTGGACTGACAGGAGATCAGCCCCAGCATTTT. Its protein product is CASSGLTGDQPQHF.